This TCR beta chain was observed in a study of T cells in Graves' hyperthyroidism and ophthalmopathy. As concerns this clonotype: A much larger clone sits a single nucleotide away, making a read error possible.

Amplified regions were TCR beta CDR3 sequences from RNA transcripts. When the TCR CDR3 underwent first-round RT-PCR, the HTBI primer set was used. One entry per CDR3 protein results from TCRdb running MiXCR on the multiplex PCR reads. Here the sample spans approximately 490,000 distinct CDR3 sequences, roughly 23% being singletons. CDR1 is GTSNPN and CDR2 is SVGIG in the germline V gene (reference sequence). V was trimmed by 3 bases and J by 5 bases, leaving 13 bases between them. CDR3 size: 13 residues. Material: blood. This TCR was sampled from a woman aged 70 to 79 with Graves' ophthalmopathy. This rearrangement joins TRBV30 to TRBJ1-1; maybe TRBD1 (6 bases). The CDR3 loop is CAWRERGMTEAFF. In DNA form, the CDR3 reads TGTGCCTGGAGGGAGAGGGGGATGACTGAAGCTTTCTTT.